The 10 T cell receptor beta chains in this list originate from one sample, sequenced in a study of cytomegalovirus exposure and HLA in healthy donors (TCRdb year 2017). Library construction relied on the immunoSEQ multiplex PCR assay. A mixture of 60 forward primers for TCR Vbeta segments and 13 reverse primers for TCR Jbeta segments was used in the multiplex PCR. As stored in TCRdb, this immuneACCESS dataset retains in-frame rearrangements with V and J assigned. A fraction of the clones does not appear; measured against another copy, unresolved V genes explain less than half of the discrepancy, and the remainder lacks a known reason. The sample contains approximately 100,000 clones, about 80% of them found a single time. The ten largest make up 4.1% of the sample. The sample was PBMCs. Receptor source: a man aged 35-49 years in good health and CMV-seronegative.

V gene TRBV5-1 combines with J gene TRBJ2-1, with 7 bases lining up with TRBD1. In germline, CDR1 is SGHRS, CDR2 YFSETQ. V lost 2 bases to trimming and J lost 7 bases; unmatched junction nucleotides: 9. The CDR3 is 15 amino acids. In DNA form, the CDR3 reads TGCGCCAGCAGCTTTGAGGGGGCATTGTCGAATGAGCAGTTCTTC. This codes for CASSFEGALSNEQFF. Complete variable domain (other parts from reference TRBV5-1 and TRBJ2-1): KAGVTQTPRYLIKTRGQQVTLSCSPISGHRSVSWYQQTPGQGLQFLFEYFSETQRNKGNFPGRFSGRQFSNSRSEMNVSTLELGDSALYLCASSFEGALSNEQFFGPGTRLTVL.

This rearrangement joins TRBV7-9 to TRBJ2-1; no reliable D call. This CDR3 has 13 amino acids. CDR1 and CDR2 (germline): SEHNR, FQNEAQ (reference sequence). Between the trimmed V and J ends, which lost 5 bases and 4 bases, there was a span of 9 bases. CDR3 DNA sequence: TGTGCCAGCAGCCCCACCAGTTACAATGAGCAGTTCTTC. This translates into CASSPTSYNEQFF.

This clone was observed once. The V call is TRBV15, the J call TRBJ1-2, with 8 positions matching TRBD1. The CDR3 loop spans 15 amino acids. V was clipped by 8 bases and J by 5 bases; unmatched bases: 13. CDR1 and CDR2 (germline): LNHNV, YYDKDF (reference sequence). The chain's CDR3 is CATPYRGSFSYGYTF. The CDR3 DNA follows: TGTGCCACCCCCTACAGGGGGTCCTTTAGTTATGGCTACACCTTC.

This clone was seen only once. The V and J genes are TRBV5-1 and TRBJ2-1, with 7 bases identical to TRBD2. The germline V gene encodes CDR1 SGHRS and CDR2 YFSETQ. Trimming at V came to 0 bases and at J to 9 bases, leaving 6 bases not matched to a gene. This CDR3 region has 14 residues. CDR3 region: CASSLEGRGVEQFF. In DNA, the CDR3 is TGCGCCAGCAGCTTGGAGGGACGGGGGGTTGAGCAGTTCTTC.

The chain is built from TRBV7-9 and TRBJ2-7; 7 bases are a match to TRBD1. This CDR3 contains 13 residues. Germline V gene data show CDR1 as SEHNR and CDR2 as FQNEAQ (reference sequence). The CDR3 loop reads CSSSSTGKSEQYV. The CDR3 DNA sequence: TGTTCCAGCAGTTCGACAGGGAAGAGCGAGCAGTACGTC.

The chain has TRBV11-1 and TRBJ1-3; 8 nucleotides align to TRBD1. The CDR3 loop spans 13 amino acids. The germline V gene encodes CDR1 SGHAT and CDR2 FQDESV (reference sequence). The V segment lost 5 bases and the J segment 8 bases; nucleotides outside the gene matches: 5. The DNA for the CDR3 is TGTGCCAGCAGCCCGGACAGGGTGGACACCATATATTTT. Residues: CASSPDRVDTIYF.

This clone has just one count. The chain uses TRBV5-6 and TRBJ2-5; TRBD1 aligns across 7 bases. The junction had 8 bases not matched to a gene; V was cut back by 4 bases and J by 2 bases. CDR3 length: 15 amino acids. Germline CDR1 reads SGHDT; CDR2 reads YYEEEE. The CDR3 nucleotides are TGTGCCAGCAGCGAGACTACAGGGGATCAAGAGACCCAGTACTTC. It translates to CASSETTGDQETQYF.

The V and J genes are TRBV9 and TRBJ1-1; TRBD1 aligns across 7 bases. Germline V gives CDR1 SGDLS, CDR2 YYNGEE. The CDR3 is 14 residues long. V lost 0 bases to trimming and J lost 11 bases; unmatched junction nucleotides: 10. CDR3 coding DNA: TGTGCCAGCAGCGTAGAAGGGACAGCGGCCTACGCTTTCTTT. This sequence encodes CASSVEGTAAYAFF.

This clone was seen a handful of times. The J gene is TRBJ2-1, the V gene TRBV2, with 8 bases lining up with TRBD2. The CDR3 runs 13 residues. Germline V CDR1 and CDR2: SNHLY, FYNNEI. The trim removed 6 bases at V and 6 bases at J, leaving 4 bases unmatched. The CDR3 reads CASSSGTSNEQFF. The DNA for the CDR3 is TGTGCCAGCAGCTCCGGGACTAGCAATGAGCAGTTCTTC.

The rearrangement links TRBV5-1 to TRBJ1-1, with D unresolved. Germline assignment: CDR1 SGHRS and CDR2 YFSETQ. V was cut by 0 bases and J by 4 bases, with 13 bases left in between. CDR3 length: 15 residues. The DNA of the CDR3 is TGCGCCAGCAGCTTGGCCGGACCGGCGGGCACTGAAGCTTTCTTT. Its protein product is CASSLAGPAGTEAFF.